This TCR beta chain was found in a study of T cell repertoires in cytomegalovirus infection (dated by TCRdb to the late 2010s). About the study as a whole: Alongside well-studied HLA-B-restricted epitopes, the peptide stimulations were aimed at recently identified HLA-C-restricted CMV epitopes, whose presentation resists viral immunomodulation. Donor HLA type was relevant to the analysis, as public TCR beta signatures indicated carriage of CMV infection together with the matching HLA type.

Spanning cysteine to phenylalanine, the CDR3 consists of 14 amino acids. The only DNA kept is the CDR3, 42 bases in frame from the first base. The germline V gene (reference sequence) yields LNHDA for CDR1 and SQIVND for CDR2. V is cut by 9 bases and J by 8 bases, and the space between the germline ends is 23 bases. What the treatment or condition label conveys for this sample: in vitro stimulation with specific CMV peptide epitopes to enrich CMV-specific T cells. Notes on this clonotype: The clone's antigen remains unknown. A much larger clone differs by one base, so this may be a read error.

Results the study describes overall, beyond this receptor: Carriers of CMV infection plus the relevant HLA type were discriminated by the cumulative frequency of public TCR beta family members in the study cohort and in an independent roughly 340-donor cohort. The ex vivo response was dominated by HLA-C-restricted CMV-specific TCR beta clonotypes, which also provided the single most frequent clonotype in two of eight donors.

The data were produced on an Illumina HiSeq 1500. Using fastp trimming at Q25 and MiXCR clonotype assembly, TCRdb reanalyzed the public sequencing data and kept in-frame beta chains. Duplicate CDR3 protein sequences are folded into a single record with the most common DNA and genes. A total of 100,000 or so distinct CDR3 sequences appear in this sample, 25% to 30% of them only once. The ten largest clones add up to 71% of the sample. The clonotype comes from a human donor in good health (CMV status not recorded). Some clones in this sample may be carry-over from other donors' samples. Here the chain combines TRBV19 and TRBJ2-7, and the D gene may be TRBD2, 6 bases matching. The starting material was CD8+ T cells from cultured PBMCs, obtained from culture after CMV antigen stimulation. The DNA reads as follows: TGTGCCAGCACTCTTTCTGGGACTTCATACAAGCAGTACTTC. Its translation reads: CASTLSGTSYKQYF.